This TCR beta chain was identified during a study of blood T cell repertoires in COVID-19. In the study overall: Samples taken during acute and convalescent COVID-19 were collected in the United States, Italy and Spain. T cells, B-cell-depleted T cells, or PBMCs provided the cDNA or gDNA that served as material.

Produced via immunoSEQ multiplex PCR; TCRdb's table is partial and in-frame only. The repertoire holds about 400,000 clones, with roughly 90% as singletons. Recruitment covered about two dozen US areas and drew participants whose ages spanned about 18 to 89 years. In assigning cohorts, the study relied on participant-reported clinical history. Germline V CDR1 and CDR2: KGHSH, LQKENI. V was clipped by 5 bases and J by 5 bases; unmatched bases: 8. CDR3 length: 14 amino acids. The chain links TRBV18 to TRBJ1-1, with TRBD1 matching over 7 bases. The TCR comes from a woman aged 25 to 39 with acute COVID-19. Specimen: PBMCs or T cells enriched from blood (not recorded which). Written as DNA, the CDR3 is TGTGCCAGCTCATTTTACAGGGGTGAGACTGAAGCTTTCTTT. It translates to CASSFYRGETEAFF.